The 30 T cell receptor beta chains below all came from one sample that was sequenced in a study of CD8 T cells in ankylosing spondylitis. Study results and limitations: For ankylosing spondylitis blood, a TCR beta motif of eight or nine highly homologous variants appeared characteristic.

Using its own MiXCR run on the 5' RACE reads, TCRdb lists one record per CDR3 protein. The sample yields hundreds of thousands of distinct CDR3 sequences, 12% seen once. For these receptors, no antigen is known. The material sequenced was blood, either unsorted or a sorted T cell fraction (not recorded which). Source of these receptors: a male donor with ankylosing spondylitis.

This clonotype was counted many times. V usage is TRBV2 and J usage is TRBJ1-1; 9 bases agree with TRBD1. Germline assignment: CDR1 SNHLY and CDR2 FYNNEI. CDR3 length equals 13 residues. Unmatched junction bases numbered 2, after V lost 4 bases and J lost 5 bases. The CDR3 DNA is TGTGCCAGCAGTGCAGACAGGGGGACTGAAGCTTTCTTT. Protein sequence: CASSADRGTEAFF.

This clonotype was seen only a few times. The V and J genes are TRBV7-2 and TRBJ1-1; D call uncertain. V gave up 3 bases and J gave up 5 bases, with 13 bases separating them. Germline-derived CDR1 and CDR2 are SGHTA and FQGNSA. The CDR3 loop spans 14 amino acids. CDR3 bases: TGTGCCAGCAGCTTTACGGGATCGGCGACTGAAGCTTTCTTT. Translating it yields CASSFTGSATEAFF.

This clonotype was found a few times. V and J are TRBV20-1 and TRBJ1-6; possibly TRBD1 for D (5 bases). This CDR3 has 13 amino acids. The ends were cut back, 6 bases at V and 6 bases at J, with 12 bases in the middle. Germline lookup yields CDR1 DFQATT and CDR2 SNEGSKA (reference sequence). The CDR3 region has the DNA TGCAGTGCCGCCGGGACTAGTAATTCACCCCTCCACTTT. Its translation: CSAAGTSNSPLHF.

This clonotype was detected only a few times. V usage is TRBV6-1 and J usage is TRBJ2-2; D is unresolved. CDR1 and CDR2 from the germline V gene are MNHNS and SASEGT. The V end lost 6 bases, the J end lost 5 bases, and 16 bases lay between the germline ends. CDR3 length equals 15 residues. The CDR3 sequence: CASSPEPVRTGELFF. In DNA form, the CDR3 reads TGTGCCAGCAGCCCCGAGCCGGTGAGAACCGGGGAGCTGTTTTTT.

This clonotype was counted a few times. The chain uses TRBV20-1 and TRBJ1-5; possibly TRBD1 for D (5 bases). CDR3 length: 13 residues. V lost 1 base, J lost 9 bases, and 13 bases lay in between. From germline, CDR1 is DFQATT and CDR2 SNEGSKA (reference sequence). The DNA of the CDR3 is TGCAGTGCTAGAGTTACAGGTACCTTGCCCCAGCATTTT. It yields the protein CSARVTGTLPQHF.

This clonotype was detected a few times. The CDR3: CASSQGSGAGANVLTF. CDR3 sequence (DNA): TGCGCCAGCAGCCAGGGTAGCGGGGCTGGGGCCAACGTCCTGACTTTC. The genes are TRBV4-1 and TRBJ2-6; 8 bases are shared with TRBD2. Germline-derived CDR1 and CDR2 are MGHRA and YSYEKL. J gave up 2 bases and V 3 bases, and 3 bases lay outside the gene matches. The CDR3 consists of 16 residues.

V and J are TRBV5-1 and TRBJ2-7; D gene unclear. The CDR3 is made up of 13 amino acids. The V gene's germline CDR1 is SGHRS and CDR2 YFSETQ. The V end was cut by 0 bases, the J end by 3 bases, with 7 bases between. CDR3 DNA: TGCGCCAGCAGCTTGGAGACCCACTACGAGCAGTACTTC. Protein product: CASSLETHYEQYF.

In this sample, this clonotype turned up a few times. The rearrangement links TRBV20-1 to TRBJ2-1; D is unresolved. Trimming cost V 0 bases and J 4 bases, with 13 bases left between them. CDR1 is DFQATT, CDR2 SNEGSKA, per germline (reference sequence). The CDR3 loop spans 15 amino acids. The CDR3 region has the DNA TGCAGTGCTAGAGATTGGGTCTACAGTTACAATGAGCAGTTCTTC. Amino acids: CSARDWVYSYNEQFF.

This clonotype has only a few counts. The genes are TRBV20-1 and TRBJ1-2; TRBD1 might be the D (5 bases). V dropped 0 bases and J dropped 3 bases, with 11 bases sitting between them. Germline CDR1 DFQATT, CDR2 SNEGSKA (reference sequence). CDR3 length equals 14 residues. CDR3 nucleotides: TGCAGTGCTAGAGACAGGGTTTGGGACTATGGCTACACCTTC. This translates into CSARDRVWDYGYTF.

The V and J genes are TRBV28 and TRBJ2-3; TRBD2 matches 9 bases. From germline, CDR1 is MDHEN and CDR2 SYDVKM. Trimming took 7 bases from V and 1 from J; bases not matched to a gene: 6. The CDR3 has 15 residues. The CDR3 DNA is TGTGCCAGCACCAGAGCGGGAGGACGCACAGATACGCAGTATTTT. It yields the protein CASTRAGGRTDTQYF.

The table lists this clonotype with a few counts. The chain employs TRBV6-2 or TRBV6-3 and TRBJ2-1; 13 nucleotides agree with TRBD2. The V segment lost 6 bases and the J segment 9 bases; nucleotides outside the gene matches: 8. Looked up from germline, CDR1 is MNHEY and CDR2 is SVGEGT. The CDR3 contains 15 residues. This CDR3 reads CASRRTSGSRSEQFF. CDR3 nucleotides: TGTGCCAGCAGGAGGACTAGCGGGAGCAGGAGTGAGCAGTTCTTC.

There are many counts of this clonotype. The chain's CDR3 is CSVGSQYTYEQYF. CDR3 nucleotide sequence: TGCAGCGTTGGATCTCAGTATACCTACGAGCAGTACTTC. V and J are TRBV29-1 and TRBJ2-7; D is uncertain. This CDR3 has 13 amino acids. V lost 4 bases to trimming and J lost 2 bases, with 12 bases between them. The germline V gene encodes CDR1 SQVTM and CDR2 ANQGSEA.

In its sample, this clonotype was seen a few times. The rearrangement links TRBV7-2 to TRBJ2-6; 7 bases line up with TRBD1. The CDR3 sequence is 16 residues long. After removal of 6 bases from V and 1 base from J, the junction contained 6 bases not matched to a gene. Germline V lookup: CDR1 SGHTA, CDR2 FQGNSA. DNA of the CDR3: TGTGCCAGCAGGATGACAGGGATTTCTGGGGCCAACGTCCTGACTTTC. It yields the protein CASRMTGISGANVLTF.

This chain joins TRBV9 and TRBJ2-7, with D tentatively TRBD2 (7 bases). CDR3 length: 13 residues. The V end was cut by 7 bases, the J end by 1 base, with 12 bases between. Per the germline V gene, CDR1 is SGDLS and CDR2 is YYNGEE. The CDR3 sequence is CASGGADSYEQYF. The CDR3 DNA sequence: TGTGCCAGCGGGGGGGCGGATTCCTACGAGCAGTACTTC.

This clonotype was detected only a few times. CDR3 nucleotide sequence: TGTGCCAGCAGCCGACTAGGGGGGGGAGGAGATACGCAGTATTTT. It specifies CASSRLGGGGDTQYF. The chain couples TRBV7-3 to TRBJ2-3; D is possibly TRBD2 (7 bases). Germline CDR1 is SGHTA and CDR2 is FQGTGA. V was pared by 5 bases and J by 5 bases, with 17 bases between. The CDR3 is 15 residues long.

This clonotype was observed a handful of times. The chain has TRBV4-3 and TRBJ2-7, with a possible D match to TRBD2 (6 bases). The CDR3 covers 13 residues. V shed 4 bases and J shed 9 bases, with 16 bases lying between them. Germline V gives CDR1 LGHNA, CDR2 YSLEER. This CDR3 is CASSPLPREAQYF. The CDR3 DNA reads TGCGCCAGCAGCCCTCTTCCCAGGGAGGCGCAGTACTTC.

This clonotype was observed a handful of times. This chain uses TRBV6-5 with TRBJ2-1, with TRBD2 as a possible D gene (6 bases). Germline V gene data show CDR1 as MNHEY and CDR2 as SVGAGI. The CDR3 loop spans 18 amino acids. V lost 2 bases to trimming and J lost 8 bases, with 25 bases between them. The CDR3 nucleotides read TGTGCCAGCAGTTACCATCAAGCAGTCGTCGGAGGGGAGTATGAGCAGTTCTTC. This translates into CASSYHQAVVGGEYEQFF.

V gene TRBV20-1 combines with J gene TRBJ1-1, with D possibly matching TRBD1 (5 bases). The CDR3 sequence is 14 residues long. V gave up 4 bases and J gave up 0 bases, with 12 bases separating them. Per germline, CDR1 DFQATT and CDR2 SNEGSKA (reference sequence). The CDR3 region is CSAIRDPLNTEAFF. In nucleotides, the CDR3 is TGCAGTGCTATCCGGGACCCATTGAACACTGAAGCTTTCTTT.

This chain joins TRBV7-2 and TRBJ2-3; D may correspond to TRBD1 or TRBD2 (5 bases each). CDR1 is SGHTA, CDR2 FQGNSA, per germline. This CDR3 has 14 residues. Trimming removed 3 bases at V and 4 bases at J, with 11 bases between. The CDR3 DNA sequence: TGTGCCAGCAGCTTGGAGGTGGGGCCAGATACGCAGTATTTT. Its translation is CASSLEVGPDTQYF.

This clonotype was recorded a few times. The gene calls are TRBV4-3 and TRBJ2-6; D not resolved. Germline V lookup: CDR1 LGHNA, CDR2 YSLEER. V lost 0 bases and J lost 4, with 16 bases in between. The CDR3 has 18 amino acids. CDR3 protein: CASSQELAGPWGANVLTF. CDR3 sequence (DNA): TGCGCCAGCAGCCAAGAGTTGGCAGGTCCGTGGGGGGCCAACGTCCTGACTTTC.

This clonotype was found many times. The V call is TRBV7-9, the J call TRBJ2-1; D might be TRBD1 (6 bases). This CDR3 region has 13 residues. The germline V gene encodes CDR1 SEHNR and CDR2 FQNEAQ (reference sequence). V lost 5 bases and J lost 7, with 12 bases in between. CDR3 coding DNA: TGTGCCAGCAGCCTAATACAGGGAAATGAGCAGTTCTTC. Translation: CASSLIQGNEQFF. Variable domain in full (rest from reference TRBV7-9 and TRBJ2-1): DTGVSQNPRHKITKRGQNVTFRCDPISEHNRLYWYRQTLGQGPEFLTYFQNEAQLEKSRLLSDRFSAERPKGSFSTLEIQRTEQGDSAMYLCASSLIQGNEQFFGPGTRLTVL.

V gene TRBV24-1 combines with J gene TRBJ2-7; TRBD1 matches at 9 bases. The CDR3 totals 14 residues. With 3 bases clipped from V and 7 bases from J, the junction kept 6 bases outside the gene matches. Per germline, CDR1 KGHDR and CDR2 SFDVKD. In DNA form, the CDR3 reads TGTGCCACCAGTGATGGGACAGGGTCAGGAGAGCAGTACTTC. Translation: CATSDGTGSGEQYF.

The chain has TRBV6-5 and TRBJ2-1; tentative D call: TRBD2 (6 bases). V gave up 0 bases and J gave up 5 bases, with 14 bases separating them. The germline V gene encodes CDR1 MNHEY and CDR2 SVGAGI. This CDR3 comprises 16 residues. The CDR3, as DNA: TGTGCCAGCAGTTACTCACGGGCTAGCGAGAACAATGAGCAGTTCTTC. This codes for CASSYSRASENNEQFF.

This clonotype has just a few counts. The CDR3 region is CASRNSGRSYNEQFF. CDR3 bases: TGTGCCAGCAGAAATAGCGGGCGCTCCTACAATGAGCAGTTCTTC. The chain is built from TRBV6-1 and TRBJ2-1, with 7 bases that match TRBD2. The germline gives CDR1 MNHNS, CDR2 SASEGT. The V segment lost 6 bases and the J segment 0 bases; nucleotides outside the gene matches: 5. The CDR3 is 15 amino acids.

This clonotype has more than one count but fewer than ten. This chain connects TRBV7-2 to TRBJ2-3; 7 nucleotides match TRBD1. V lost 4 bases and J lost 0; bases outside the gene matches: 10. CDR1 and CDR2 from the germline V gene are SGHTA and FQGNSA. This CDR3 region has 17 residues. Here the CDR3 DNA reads TGTGCCAGCAGCTGGGGGCCACGGACAGGAAGCACAGATACGCAGTATTTT. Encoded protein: CASSWGPRTGSTDTQYF. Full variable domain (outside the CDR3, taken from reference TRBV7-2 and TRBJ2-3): GAGVSQSPSNKVTEKGKDVELRCDPISGHTALYWYRQSLGQGLEFLIYFQGNSAPDKSGLPSDRFSAERTGGSVSTLTIQRTQQEDSAVYLCASSWGPRTGSTDTQYFGPGTRLTVL.

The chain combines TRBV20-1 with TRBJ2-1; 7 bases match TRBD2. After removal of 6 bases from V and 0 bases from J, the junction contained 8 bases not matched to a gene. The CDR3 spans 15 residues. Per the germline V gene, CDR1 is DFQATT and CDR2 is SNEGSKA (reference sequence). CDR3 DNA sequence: TGCAGTGCATGGTTGGGGGGGAGCTCCTACAATGAGCAGTTCTTC. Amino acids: CSAWLGGSSYNEQFF.

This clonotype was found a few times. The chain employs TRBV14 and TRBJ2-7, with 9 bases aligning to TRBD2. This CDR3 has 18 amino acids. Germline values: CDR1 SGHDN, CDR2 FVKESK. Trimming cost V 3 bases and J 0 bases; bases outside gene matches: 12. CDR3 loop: CASSHTGYSAGGSYEQYF. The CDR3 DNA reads TGTGCCAGCAGCCATACTGGGTACTCAGCGGGAGGCTCCTACGAGCAGTACTTC.

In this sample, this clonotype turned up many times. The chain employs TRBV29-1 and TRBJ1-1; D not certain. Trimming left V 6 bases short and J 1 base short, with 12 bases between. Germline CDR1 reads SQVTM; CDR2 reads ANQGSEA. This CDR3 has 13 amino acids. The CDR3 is CSVVREPNTEAFF. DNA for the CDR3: TGCAGCGTAGTCCGGGAGCCGAACACTGAAGCTTTCTTT. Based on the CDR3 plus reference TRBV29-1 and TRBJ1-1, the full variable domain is SAVISQKPSRDICQRGTSLTIQCQVDSQVTMMFWYRQQPGQSLTLIATANQGSEATYESGFVIDKFPISRPNLTFSTLTVSNMSPEDSSIYLCSVVREPNTEAFFGQGTRLTVV.

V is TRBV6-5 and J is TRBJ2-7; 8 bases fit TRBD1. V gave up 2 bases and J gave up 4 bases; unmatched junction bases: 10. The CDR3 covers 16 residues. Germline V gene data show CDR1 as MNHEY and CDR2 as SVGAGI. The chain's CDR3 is CASSYPWTGNSYEQYF. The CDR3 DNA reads TGTGCCAGCAGTTACCCCTGGACAGGGAATTCATACGAGCAGTACTTC.

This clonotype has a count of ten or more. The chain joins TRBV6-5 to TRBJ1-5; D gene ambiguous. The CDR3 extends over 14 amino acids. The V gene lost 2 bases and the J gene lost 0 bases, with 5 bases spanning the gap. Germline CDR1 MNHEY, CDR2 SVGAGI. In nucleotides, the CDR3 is TGTGCCAGCAGTTACGTGCGTAGCAATCAGCCCCAGCATTTT. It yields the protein CASSYVRSNQPQHF.